A selection of T cell receptor beta chains follows, all from one sample in a study of CD4 T cells in relation to SARS-CoV-2 and coronaviruses. These receptors have no known antigen. TCRdb's copy holds only in-frame clones and misses some; the assay was immunoSEQ multiplex PCR. The data contain 15,000 to 20,000 clones, around 74% of them seen just once; the ten biggest clones take up 25% to 35%. Material: CD4+ T cells from PBMCs, cultured in vitro. The receptors originated from a human donor in good health. Each CDR3 is given with its conserved first and last residue. A D gene is named only where the DNA matches it firmly. Some rows mark clone size as missing; the rest say once, few, many or name a class of expanded clone.

TRBD1 TRBJ1-2 medium-sized TRBV3-1/TRBV3-2 CASSRSGTGPMSYTF TGTGCCAGCAGCCGATCCGGGACAGGTCCTATGAGCTACACCTTC
- TRBJ1-1 - TRBV4-1 CASSQGWGGDTEAFF TGCGCCAGCAGCCAAGGGTGGGGAGGAGACACTGAAGCTTTCTTT
- TRBJ2-1 - TRBV5-1 CASSLGGPGDNEQFF TGCGCCAGCAGCTTGGGTGGACCTGGAGACAATGAGCAGTTCTTC
- TRBJ2-5 - TRBV11-2 CASSLDQGTQYF TGTGCCAGCAGCTTAGATCAGGGGACCCAGTACTTC
- TRBJ1-3 - TRBV19 CATLLGTASGNTIYF TGTGCCACGCTATTGGGAACAGCCTCTGGAAACACCATATATTTT
- TRBJ1-6 - TRBV5-1 CASSSGKMDSPLHF TGCGCCAGCAGCTCCGGCAAGATGGATTCACCCCTCCACTTT
- TRBJ1-1 few TRBV19 CASSIPGGTEAFF TGTGCCAGTAGTATCCCCGGGGGCACTGAAGCTTTCTTT
- TRBJ2-1 - TRBV9 CASSVWGHNEQFF TGTGCCAGCAGCGTATGGGGCCACAATGAGCAGTTCTTC
TRBD1 TRBJ2-1 - TRBV7-9 CASGFRQGANEQFF TGTGCCAGCGGTTTTCGTCAGGGGGCCAATGAGCAGTTCTTC
- TRBJ1-2 - TRBV7-9 CASSLGDDYGYTF TGTGCCAGCAGCTTAGGGGATGACTATGGCTACACCTTC
- TRBJ1-2 - TRBV6-5 CASRRRGGNYGYTF TGTGCCAGCAGAAGACGGGGGGGGAACTATGGCTACACCTTC
- TRBJ2-7 - TRBV20-1 CSASGQYEQYF TGCAGTGCTAGTGGACAGTACGAGCAGTACTTC
- TRBJ1-2 - TRBV24-1 CATSDAQFYGYTF TGTGCCACCAGTGACGCACAGTTCTATGGCTACACCTTC
- TRBJ1-2 few TRBV28 CASSFGGDGYTF TGTGCCAGCAGTTTTGGCGGGGACGGCTACACCTTC
- TRBJ2-7 - TRBV5-1 CASRLATTVYEQYF TGCGCCAGTAGGCTGGCCACCACTGTCTACGAGCAGTACTTC
TRBD1 TRBJ2-7 few TRBV18 CASSPPVGGGFYEQYF TGTGCCAGCTCACCCCCTGTAGGGGGCGGCTTCTACGAGCAGTACTTC
- TRBJ2-5 - TRBV7-8 CASNSLPSGYQETQYF TGTGCCAGCAACTCCTTACCGAGCGGTTACCAAGAGACCCAGTACTTC
- TRBJ1-1 - TRBV30 CAWTGDTEAFF TGTGCCTGGACCGGAGACACTGAAGCTTTCTTT
TRBD2 TRBJ2-2 few TRBV5-6 CASSLDLAGTGELFF TGTGCCAGCAGCTTGGATCTAGCGGGAACCGGGGAGCTGTTTTTT
TRBD2 TRBJ2-3 - TRBV19 CASSSGLARDTQYF TGTGCCAGTAGTTCGGGACTAGCGCGGGATACGCAGTATTTT
- TRBJ2-7 - TRBV18 CASSRSAGYEQYF TGTGCCAGCTCAAGGTCGGCGGGCTACGAGCAGTACTTC
- TRBJ2-3 - TRBV10-3 CAISGGEASTDTQYF TGTGCCATCAGTGGAGGGGAGGCTAGCACAGATACGCAGTATTTT
- TRBJ2-3 - TRBV6-1 CASSEQGRGRSDTQYF TGTGCCAGCAGTGAACAGGGCAGGGGGAGGTCAGATACGCAGTATTTT
TRBD2 TRBJ2-7 few TRBV5-1 CASSLRLAGAYEQYF TGCGCCAGCAGCTTGAGACTAGCGGGAGCCTACGAGCAGTACTTC
- TRBJ2-6 few TRBV5-1 CASSLAVSSGANVLTF TGCGCCAGCAGCTTGGCCGTCAGCTCTGGGGCCAACGTCCTGACTTTC
TRBD1 TRBJ1-6 - TRBV3-1/TRBV3-2 CASSQFRGQGGNSPLHF TGTGCCAGCAGCCAATTCCGAGGACAGGGAGGGAATTCACCCCTCCACTTT
- TRBJ1-2 - TRBV27 CASSLSGGYGYTF TGTGCCAGCAGTTTATCGGGGGGCTATGGCTACACCTTC
TRBD1 TRBJ1-1 few TRBV3-1/TRBV3-2 CASSRETGSKAFF TGTGCCAGCAGCCGAGAGACAGGGAGTAAAGCTTTCTTT
TRBD1 TRBJ2-1 once TRBV19 CASSIEGATYNEQFF TGTGCCAGTAGTATTGAGGGGGCGACCTACAATGAGCAGTTCTTC
- TRBJ2-3 - TRBV12-1 CASSSKGATGDTQYF TGTGCCAGCAGCTCAAAGGGGGCGACAGGCGATACGCAGTATTTT
TRBD1 TRBJ1-2 - TRBV19 CASSPGGVDYGYTF TGTGCCAGTAGTCCAGGGGGCGTTGACTATGGCTACACCTTC
- TRBJ1-3 - TRBV30 CAWSKKGLSGNTIYF TGTGCCTGGAGTAAAAAGGGACTTTCTGGAAACACCATATATTTT
TRBD2 TRBJ2-3 - TRBV19 CASSIGLADTQYF TGTGCCAGTAGTATTGGACTAGCAGATACGCAGTATTTT
- TRBJ1-5 - TRBV18 CASSPGVGADQPQHF TGTGCCAGCTCACCTGGAGTAGGGGCCGATCAGCCCCAGCATTTT
TRBD2 TRBJ2-1 - TRBV30 CAWSGGRGQFF TGTGCCTGGAGTGGGGGGAGGGGACAGTTCTTC
TRBD2 TRBJ2-7 - TRBV3-1/TRBV3-2 CASSQETGRAFWEQYF TGTGCCAGCAGCCAAGAGACGGGGAGGGCCTTTTGGGAGCAGTACTTC
- TRBJ2-6 - TRBV24-1 CATSDPRGGANVLTF TGTGCCACCAGTGATCCCCGAGGGGGGGCCAACGTCCTGACTTTC
- TRBJ1-2 - TRBV7-9 CASSRTAARGYTF TGTGCCAGCAGCCGGACGGCGGCTCGAGGCTACACCTTC
- TRBJ1-1 - TRBV21-1 CASSKDLIAPGRIEAFF TGTGCCAGCAGCAAGGACCTCATAGCGCCCGGGAGGATTGAAGCTTTCTTT
- TRBJ1-2 - TRBV20-1 CSGGGVSGYTF TGCAGTGGCGGGGGGGTTTCTGGCTACACCTTC
TRBD2 TRBJ2-1 - TRBV24-1 CATSDPGLAGGSNEQFF TGTGCCACCAGTGACCCTGGACTAGCGGGAGGATCCAATGAGCAGTTCTTC
TRBD2 TRBJ2-6 few TRBV7-6 CASSPWASGRSGANVLTF TGTGCCAGCAGCCCCTGGGCTAGCGGGAGATCTGGGGCCAACGTCCTGACTTTC
TRBD1 TRBJ2-5 - TRBV27 CASSPRTGRETQYF TGTGCCAGCAGTCCGCGGACAGGGAGGGAGACCCAGTACTTC
- TRBJ1-6 few TRBV5-6 CASSLFESPLHF TGTGCCAGCAGCTTGTTTGAATCACCCCTCCACTTT
- TRBJ1-1 - TRBV10-3 CAIGWGMNTEAFF TGTGCCATCGGCTGGGGAATGAACACTGAAGCTTTCTTT
TRBD2 TRBJ2-7 - TRBV7-9 CASLGVTPGLAQTEQYF TGTGCCAGCCTGGGGGTAACTCCGGGACTAGCGCAAACCGAGCAGTACTTC
- TRBJ1-3 - TRBV10-1 CASSTGSSGNTIYF TGCGCCAGCTCTACAGGGAGCTCTGGAAACACCATATATTTT
- TRBJ1-1 - TRBV12-3/TRBV12-4 CASSLVQTSEAFF TGTGCCAGCAGTTTAGTACAGACGAGTGAAGCTTTCTTT
- TRBJ1-5 - TRBV12-5 CASGLVSRASNQPQHF TGTGCTAGTGGTTTGGTATCCAGGGCGAGCAATCAGCCCCAGCATTTT
- TRBJ2-1 few TRBV2 CARRRGGSYNEQFF TGTGCCAGACGGAGGGGGGGTTCCTACAATGAGCAGTTCTTC
- TRBJ1-4 - TRBV7-9 CASSVDGGTNEKLFF TGTGCCAGCAGCGTCGACGGGGGAACTAATGAAAAACTGTTTTTT
- TRBJ2-5 - TRBV10-1 CASSESRDSYFETQYF TGCGCCAGCAGTGAGTCGAGGGACTCCTATTTCGAGACCCAGTACTTC